These T cell receptor beta chains were read from a single sample in a study of PD-L1 blockade in urothelial cancer. The table came from immunoSEQ multiplex PCR; TCRdb's copy has only in-frame clones and leaves some out. The sample contains about 70,000 clones, roughly 90% of which appear only once. The sequenced sample was PBMCs, obtained around atezolizumab (anti-PD-L1) treatment. The receptors derive from a man aged 65-85 years with urothelial cancer. The CDR3 runs from the conserved cysteine through the conserved F or W. Each record gives: V gene, D gene, J gene, clone size, CDR3 DNA, CDR3 protein. The D gene is left open where the match is weak. Some rows mark clone size as missing; the rest say once, few, many or name a class of expanded clone.

TRBV15	TRBD2	TRBJ2-3	NA	TGTGCCACCAGGGGACTAGCGGGAGCTCTGCAAGGAACAGATACGCAGTATTTT	CATRGLAGALQGTDTQYF
TRBV10-3	TRBD2	TRBJ2-3	NA	TGTGCCACCTCCCCGGGGATAGCGGGGGTCACAGATACGCAGTATTTT	CATSPGIAGVTDTQYF
TRBV10-1	NA	TRBJ2-7	NA	TGCGCCAGCAGTGTTATTAGCGGTCACGAGCAGTACTTC	CASSVISGHEQYF
TRBV5-6	TRBD2	TRBJ2-1	NA	TGTGCCAGCAGCTTAGCGGGAGCCAGCGGCAATGAGCAGTTCTTC	CASSLAGASGNEQFF
TRBV5-6	NA	TRBJ2-5	NA	TGTGCCAGCAGCCCGTTACCAACAGGGAAGGAGACCCAGTACTTC	CASSPLPTGKETQYF
TRBV25-1	NA	TRBJ1-3	NA	TGTGCCAGCAGTGAGGCGGGCCCTGGAAACACCATATATTTT	CASSEAGPGNTIYF
TRBV28	TRBD2	TRBJ2-7	NA	TGTGCCAGCAGTGCCTCGCCCGGGGGAGGGTCCTACGAGCAGTACTTC	CASSASPGGGSYEQYF
TRBV4-2	TRBD1	TRBJ1-4	NA	TGTGCCAGCAGTCAAGGACAGGGAAGGGAAAAACTGTTTTTT	CASSQGQGREKLFF
TRBV6-1	NA	TRBJ2-1	NA	TGTGCCAGCAGTGAAGCCACTAGCGAGCAGTTCTTC	CASSEATSEQFF
TRBV21-1	NA	TRBJ1-5	NA	TGTGCCAGCAGCAAAGGGGTGGGGGGGGCGAATCAGCCCCAGCATTTT	CASSKGVGGANQPQHF
TRBV5-5	TRBD2	TRBJ2-3	once	TGTGCCAGCAGCCCGGGACTAGCGGGAGCTAGGACAGATACGCAGTATTTT	CASSPGLAGARTDTQYF
TRBV2	NA	TRBJ1-4	NA	TGTGCCAGCGGGCCATACAGGACCCATGAAAAACTGTTTTTT	CASGPYRTHEKLFF
TRBV19	TRBD2	TRBJ2-7	NA	TGTGCCAGTAGTAAAAAAACATTAAGGACTAGCGCTTCCTACGAGCAGTACTTC	CASSKKTLRTSASYEQYF
TRBV12-5	NA	TRBJ1-1	NA	TGTGCTAGTGGTTTGGAGGCAGGGCGTACTTTCTTT	CASGLEAGRTFF
TRBV6-1	TRBD2	TRBJ2-3	NA	TGTGCCAGCAACCTCAGCGGGGGAGGGTGGGATACGCAGTATTTT	CASNLSGGGWDTQYF
TRBV19	TRBD1	TRBJ1-2	NA	TGTGCCAGTAGTCCCCGGACAGGCAGTTTTAACTATGGCTACACCTTC	CASSPRTGSFNYGYTF
TRBV7-6	TRBD2	TRBJ2-3	NA	TGTGCCAGCAGCTTCGGACTAGCGACAGATACGCAGTATTTT	CASSFGLATDTQYF